The 23 T cell receptor beta chains below all came from one sample that was sequenced in a study of OX40 agonist ivuxolimab in advanced cancers. Sequenced by immunoSEQ multiplex PCR; TCRdb stores in-frame clones only, minus some. The sample contains around 82,000 clones, about 88% of which appear only once. This specimen consisted of CD4+ or CD8+ T cells sorted from blood, obtained in a trial of the OX40 agonist ivuxolimab. The source is an adult with an advanced solid tumor such as melanoma, head and neck, liver or kidney cancer.

The genes are TRBV5-4 and TRBJ2-3; TRBD2 is a possible D gene (6 bases). This CDR3 has 16 amino acids. CDR1 is SGHNT and CDR2 is YYREEE in the germline V gene (reference sequence). V lost 0 bases and J lost 0, with 11 bases in between. Written as DNA, the CDR3 is TGTGCCAGCAGCTTGGGGCCCAGCGGGAGCACAGATACGCAGTATTTT. Translating it yields CASSLGPSGSTDTQYF. The full variable domain, with the rest looked up from reference TRBV5-4 and TRBJ2-3, is ETGVTQSPTHLIKTRGQQVTLRCSSQSGHNTVSWYQQALGQGPQFIFQYYREEENGRGNFPPRFSGLQFPNYSSELNVNALELDDSALYLCASSLGPSGSTDTQYFGPGTRLTVL.

The chain has TRBV10-3 and TRBJ1-1, with D unresolved. Germline assignment: CDR1 ENHRY and CDR2 SYGVKD. Trimming shortened V by 3 bases and J by 3 bases, and 11 bases separated the two germline ends. The CDR3 is 14 amino acids. CDR3 amino acids: CAISETGRDTEAFF. The CDR3 DNA reads TGTGCCATCAGTGAAACCGGTAGGGACACTGAAGCTTTCTTT.

The chain has TRBV5-8 and TRBJ2-5; the D call may be TRBD1 or TRBD2 (5 bases each). Germline V gene sequence: CDR1 SGHTS, CDR2 YDEGEE. V lost 4 bases to trimming and J lost 3 bases, with 13 bases between them. The CDR3 is 14 residues long. CDR3 sequence: CASSPGRTKETQYF. The CDR3 DNA reads TGTGCCAGCAGCCCGGGACGGACGAAAGAGACCCAGTACTTC.

The chain is built from TRBV19 and TRBJ2-3, with D maybe TRBD2 (5 bases). The CDR3 length is 12 residues. The V end was cut by 6 bases, the J end by 2 bases, with 6 bases between. In germline, CDR1 is LNHDA, CDR2 SQIVND (reference sequence). The CDR3 region is CASRDSTDTQYF. The CDR3 coding sequence is TGTGCCAGTAGGGACTCCACAGATACGCAGTATTTT.

This sequence joins TRBV27 and TRBJ1-1; D uncertain. Trimming removed 6 bases at V and 4 bases at J, with 6 bases between. The CDR3 has 11 residues. From germline, CDR1 is MNHEY and CDR2 SMNVEV (reference sequence). CDR3 sequence (DNA): TGTGCCAGCAGGGAAGGCACTGAAGCTTTCTTT. Translated, it gives CASREGTEAFF.

Concerning this clone: Other DNA sequences in the sample encode the same CDR3. The chain links TRBV11-3 to TRBJ2-5; possibly TRBD1 for D (6 bases). With 3 bases removed from V and 5 bases from J, the gap between germline ends came to 13 bases. CDR3 length: 14 amino acids. Germline assignment: CDR1 SGHNT and CDR2 YENEEA. In nucleotides, the CDR3 is TGTGCCAGCAGCTTCTCAGGGGAAGGGGAGACCCAGTACTTC. Translation: CASSFSGEGETQYF.

The chain uses TRBV5-5 and TRBJ2-7; no definite D call. The CDR3 extends over 15 amino acids. Trimming removed 0 bases at V and 1 base at J, with 11 bases between. CDR1 is SGHKS and CDR2 is YYEKEE in the germline V gene (reference sequence). Here the CDR3 DNA reads TGTGCCAGCAGCTTGGGGTATAAGAGGTCCTACGAGCAGTACTTC. Translating gives CASSLGYKRSYEQYF.

The CDR3, as DNA: TGTGCCAGCAGCTTGGACGGGACAGGGTCGGCCCGGGAGCAGTACTTC. Translated, it gives CASSLDGTGSAREQYF. V is TRBV7-2 and J is TRBJ2-7; 9 bases line up with TRBD1. The CDR3 totals 16 residues. V lost 3 bases and J lost 7; bases outside the gene matches: 13. Germline lookup yields CDR1 SGHTA and CDR2 FQGNSA.

V gene TRBV29-1 combines with J gene TRBJ1-2; D is possibly TRBD1 (5 bases). This CDR3 has 13 residues. CDR1 SQVTM and CDR2 ANQGSEA come from the germline V gene. V lost 6 bases, J lost 0 bases, and 11 bases lay in between. The CDR3 loop reads CSVGQGSNYGYTF. The CDR3 nucleotides read TGCAGCGTAGGACAAGGGTCTAACTATGGCTACACCTTC.

The chain uses TRBV7-3 and TRBJ2-3, with 8 positions matching TRBD1. This CDR3 comprises 14 residues. Germline V gene lookup returns CDR1 SGHTA and CDR2 FQGTGA. V was clipped by 1 base and J by 9 bases; unmatched bases: 6. The CDR3 coding sequence is TGTGCCAGCAGCTTAAGAGAACAGGGGGACACGCAGTATTTT. Translating gives CASSLREQGDTQYF. Full variable domain (remainder filled in from reference TRBV7-3 and TRBJ2-3): GAGVSQTPSNKVTEKGKYVELRCDPISGHTALYWYRQSLGQGPEFLIYFQGTGAADDSGLPNDRFFAVRPEGSVSTLKIQRTERGDSAVYLCASSLREQGDTQYFGPGTRLTVL.

This clone is a singleton in its sample. The genes are TRBV12-5 and TRBJ1-4, with D possibly matching TRBD1 (6 bases). The CDR3 loop spans 17 amino acids. Germline V gene lookup returns CDR1 LGHNT and CDR2 FRNRAP. Trimming took off 2 bases at V and 4 bases at J, with 17 bases between the two ends. The CDR3 loop is CASGLSPSGQDNEKLFF. For the CDR3, the DNA is TGTGCTAGTGGTTTGTCCCCCTCGGGACAAGATAATGAAAAACTGTTTTTT.

J is TRBJ1-5 and V is TRBV7-8; D is perhaps TRBD1 (5 bases). Trimming took off 3 bases at V and 2 bases at J, with 8 bases between the two ends. CDR1 is SGHVS and CDR2 is FQNEAQ in the germline V gene. The CDR3 has 14 residues. The CDR3 region has the DNA TGTGCCAGCAGCTTTGGCAGGGGCAATCAGCCCCAGCATTTT. Protein: CASSFGRGNQPQHF.

The count of this clone is one. The V and J genes are TRBV14 and TRBJ1-1; a possible D gene is TRBD1 (6 bases). The CDR3 has 12 amino acids. V lost 4 bases and J lost 7, with 10 bases in between. CDR1 SGHDN and CDR2 FVKESK come from the germline V gene. The CDR3 bases are TGTGCCAGCAGCCTAATCAGGGGTGAAGCTTTCTTT. The encoded protein is CASSLIRGEAFF.

The gene calls are TRBV2 and TRBJ2-3; D not certain. The germline CDR1 and CDR2 sequences are SNHLY and FYNNEI. This CDR3 has 11 amino acids. V was shortened by 8 bases and J by 3 bases, with 6 bases between the two germline ends. Here the CDR3 DNA reads TGTGCCAGCCAAAAAACAGATACGCAGTATTTT. Translated, it gives CASQKTDTQYF.

The CDR3 nucleotides are TGTGCCAGCAGTGAATACGGTGAAGCTTTCTTT. It specifies CASSEYGEAFF. This sequence joins TRBV2 and TRBJ1-1, with no clear D. V lost 2 bases and J lost 7, with 5 bases in between. The CDR3 has 11 residues. The V gene's germline CDR1 is SNHLY and CDR2 FYNNEI.

DNA for the CDR3: TGTGCCAGTAGAGACAGGGGGATCCACGAGCAGTACTTC. It translates to CASRDRGIHEQYF. The V gene is TRBV19, the J gene TRBJ2-5; 9 bases align to TRBD1. The J call may be wrong; the DNA end is better matched by TRBJ2-7. Germline CDR1 and CDR2: LNHDA and SQIVND (reference sequence). The CDR3 runs to 13 residues.

This chain connects TRBV5-5 to TRBJ1-2, with TRBD1 as a possible D gene (5 bases). The CDR3 is made up of 15 amino acids. Germline CDR1 and CDR2: SGHKS and YYEKEE (reference sequence). The V end was cut by 10 bases, the J end by 8 bases, with 27 bases between. CDR3 sequence reads: CACFLGTYPFGGYTF. The CDR3 DNA follows: TGTGCCTGTTTCTTAGGGACCTATCCTTTTGGCGGCTACACCTTC.

The V and J genes are TRBV7-9 and TRBJ1-1; possibly TRBD1 for D (6 bases). The CDR3 has 14 residues. Germline V gives CDR1 SEHNR, CDR2 FQNEAQ (reference sequence). With 0 bases removed from V and 6 bases from J, the gap between germline ends came to 11 bases. This CDR3 reads CASSLAPGTPEAFF. The CDR3 bases are TGTGCCAGCAGCTTAGCGCCGGGGACACCTGAAGCTTTCTTT. Looking up the rest from reference TRBV7-9 and TRBJ1-1 gives the full variable domain: DTGVSQNPRHKITKRGQNVTFRCDPISEHNRLYWYRQTLGQGPEFLTYFQNEAQLEKSRLLSDRFSAERPKGSFSTLEIQRTEQGDSAMYLCASSLAPGTPEAFFGQGTRLTVV.

The chain employs TRBV5-8 and TRBJ1-4; D possibly corresponds to TRBD1 (5 bases). Germline-derived CDR1 and CDR2 are SGHTS and YDEGEE. The CDR3 is made up of 14 amino acids. Deletions cut 3 bases from V and 8 bases from J, with 14 bases between. CDR3 sequence: CASSSGTAEEKLFF. In DNA form, the CDR3 reads TGTGCCAGCAGCTCCGGGACGGCGGAGGAAAAACTGTTTTTT.

This chain links TRBV5-4 with TRBJ2-7; weak D call: TRBD1 (5 bases). Looked up from germline, CDR1 is SGHNT and CDR2 is YYREEE (reference sequence). V gave up 6 bases and J gave up 4 bases, with 14 bases separating them. This CDR3 spans 13 amino acids. The CDR3 region has the DNA TGTGCCAGCAAGACAGAAAAAATGTACGAGCAGTACTTC. It codes for CASKTEKMYEQYF.

In its sample, this clone was seen a few times. The chain links TRBV27 to TRBJ1-6; unclear D gene. V lost 5 bases and J lost 7, with 12 bases in between. The CDR3 covers 14 residues. Germline lookup yields CDR1 MNHEY and CDR2 SMNVEV (reference sequence). The CDR3 bases are TGTGCCAGCAGTCTCGACTGGCTCAATTCACCCCTCCACTTT. Its translation is CASSLDWLNSPLHF.

The V call is TRBV7-2, the J call TRBJ1-5; no definite D call. Germline V gene lookup returns CDR1 SGHTA and CDR2 FQGNSA. The CDR3 length is 13 residues. V lost 5 bases, J lost 3 bases, and 8 bases lay in between. CDR3 coding DNA: TGTGCCAGCAGCCAGGAGCACAATCAGCCCCAGCATTTT. Protein: CASSQEHNQPQHF.

This clone showed up just once. The chain recombines TRBV7-2 with TRBJ2-7, with D possibly matching TRBD2 (6 bases). The CDR3 loop spans 15 amino acids. The germline CDR1 and CDR2 sequences are SGHTA and FQGNSA. V lost 4 bases and J lost 0, with 13 bases in between. CDR3 region: CASSSLGGVSYEQYF. CDR3 coding DNA: TGTGCCAGCAGCTCCCTTGGAGGGGTCTCCTACGAGCAGTACTTC.